The 23 T cell receptor beta chains below all came from one sample that was sequenced in a study of cytomegalovirus exposure and HLA in healthy donors. Only in-frame clones appear in the TCRdb table, and some are missing; sequencing was by immunoSEQ multiplex PCR. The sample contains around 70,000 clones, around 94% of which appear only once. Sequenced: PBMCs. Source of these receptors: a man in his late teens or twenties in good health and CMV-seropositive.

The chain recombines TRBV9 with TRBJ2-5; 8 bases map to TRBD1. Germline V CDR1 and CDR2: SGDLS, YYNGEE. This CDR3 is built from 15 residues. V was clipped by 3 bases and J by 7 bases; unmatched bases: 11. CDR3 region: CASSDAGGPGVTQYF. The DNA of the CDR3 is TGTGCCAGCAGCGACGCAGGGGGCCCGGGGGTGACCCAGTACTTC.

The chain combines TRBV28 with TRBJ1-2; D possibly corresponds to TRBD1 (6 bases). This CDR3 comprises 14 residues. Germline CDR1 MDHEN, CDR2 SYDVKM. Trimming pared 3 bases from V and 0 bases from J, leaving 8 bases between. The CDR3 nucleotides read TGTGCCAGCAGTTTCCGGGACACTAACTATGGCTACACCTTC. Its translation: CASSFRDTNYGYTF.

CDR3 nucleotide sequence: TGTGCCAGCAGTGAGCGGTACAACAGGGAAACCCGATCCATGAACACTGAAGCTTTCTTT. Encoded protein: CASSERYNRETRSMNTEAFF. This chain connects TRBV6-4 to TRBJ1-1; D perhaps matches TRBD1 (6 bases). This CDR3 has 20 amino acids. The V gene's germline CDR1 is MRHNA and CDR2 SNTAGT. The germline V and J ends were trimmed by 3 bases and 0 bases, with 26 bases remaining between them.

The chain joins TRBV18 to TRBJ2-1; D may be TRBD2 (5 bases). Germline V gives CDR1 KGHSH, CDR2 LQKENI. V was shortened by 5 bases and J by 8 bases, with 10 bases between the two germline ends. The CDR3 runs to 12 residues. CDR3 in amino acids: CASSGDSDEQFF. The CDR3 DNA sequence: TGTGCCAGCTCAGGGGATAGCGATGAGCAGTTCTTC. Combining the CDR3 with reference TRBV18 and TRBJ2-1 gives the whole variable domain NAGVMQNPRHLVRRRGQEARLRCSPMKGHSHVYWYRQLPEEGLKFMVYLQKENIIDESGMPKERFSAEFPKEGPSILRIQQVVRGDSAAYFCASSGDSDEQFFGPGTRLTVL.

The V and J genes are TRBV9 and TRBJ1-3; D is ambiguous. Germline CDR1 is SGDLS and CDR2 is YYNGEE. V lost 0 bases and J 2 bases, leaving 12 bases between the germline ends. This CDR3 region has 16 residues. In nucleotides, the CDR3 is TGTGCCAGCAGCGTAGCCGGAACAGTTACTGGAAACACCATATATTTT. It encodes CASSVAGTVTGNTIYF.

The chain combines TRBV18 with TRBJ2-5, with TRBD1 matching over 7 bases. Trimming at V came to 1 base and at J to 2 bases, leaving 1 base not matched to a gene. This CDR3 is built from 14 residues. CDR1 is KGHSH, CDR2 LQKENI, per germline. CDR3: CASSPRDRQETQYF. In nucleotides, the CDR3 is TGTGCCAGCTCACCACGGGACAGACAAGAGACCCAGTACTTC.

The chain is built from TRBV5-1 and TRBJ1-1, with 9 bases lining up with TRBD1. The V gene end was trimmed by 4 bases and the J gene end by 0 bases; junction bases not matched to a gene: 10. Per the germline V gene, CDR1 is SGHRS and CDR2 is YFSETQ. This CDR3 region has 17 residues. Here the CDR3 DNA reads TGCGCCAGCAGCCCGGACAGGGGAGGAGGCATGAACACTGAAGCTTTCTTT. The encoded protein is CASSPDRGGGMNTEAFF.

The J gene is TRBJ2-7, the V gene TRBV27; maybe TRBD2 (6 bases). Germline CDR1 reads MNHEY; CDR2 reads SMNVEV (reference sequence). V lost 7 bases and J lost 0, with 13 bases in between. This CDR3 is built from 14 residues. As DNA, the CDR3 is TGTGCCAGCACCGCCTCCGGGAGCTCCTACGAGCAGTACTTC. Protein: CASTASGSSYEQYF.

This clone occurred once. Written as DNA, the CDR3 is TGTGCCAGCTCACCTAGAGACAGTGCTTCTGGAAACACCATATATTTT. Its protein is CASSPRDSASGNTIYF. This sequence joins TRBV18 and TRBJ1-3; a weak D match, TRBD1 (5 bases). There are 16 residues in the CDR3. The V end lost 3 bases, the J end lost 1 base, and 13 bases lay between the germline ends. Germline V lookup: CDR1 KGHSH, CDR2 LQKENI.

CDR3 amino acids: CASSARGLGETQYF. The CDR3 bases are TGTGCCAGTAGTGCCAGGGGGCTCGGTGAGACCCAGTACTTC. The genes are TRBV19 and TRBJ2-5; TRBD1 matches 8 bases. After removal of 5 bases from V and 5 bases from J, the junction contained 7 bases not matched to a gene. CDR3 size: 14 residues. Germline loops: CDR1 LNHDA, CDR2 SQIVND (reference sequence).

The chain has TRBV5-1 and TRBJ2-7; D uncertain. Trimming removed 5 bases at V and 2 bases at J, with 11 bases between. The CDR3 sequence is 13 residues long. Germline V gene lookup returns CDR1 SGHRS and CDR2 YFSETQ. CDR3 residues: CASRSDNAYEQYF. The CDR3 nucleotides are TGCGCCAGCAGGTCCGACAACGCCTACGAGCAGTACTTC.

The gene calls are TRBV6-1 and TRBJ1-2; D remains unclear. CDR1 is MNHNS and CDR2 is SASEGT in the germline V gene. The V and J ends lost 6 bases and 4 bases respectively, with 15 bases between them. This CDR3 spans 14 amino acids. The CDR3 bases are TGTGCCAGCAGCCAGGTAGTGGAGGGCTATGGCTACACCTTC. Protein product: CASSQVVEGYGYTF.

This clone was detected a few times. The germline gene is not matched at one end of the junction; a read error may be the cause. V and J are TRBV6-5 and TRBJ2-7, with 7 nucleotides matching TRBD1. From germline, CDR1 is MNHEY and CDR2 SVGAGI. This CDR3 has 15 amino acids. The CDR3 nucleotides read TGTGCCAGCAGTGCCCGAACAGGGGAGTCCTCCGAGCAGTACTTC. Translation: CASSARTGESSEQYF.

This chain connects TRBV7-2 to TRBJ1-1; D gene uncertain. Trimming pared 5 bases from V and 1 base from J, leaving 8 bases between. The CDR3 sequence is 13 residues long. Germline V gives CDR1 SGHTA, CDR2 FQGNSA. CDR3 in amino acids: CASSANRNTEAFF. The DNA of the CDR3 is TGTGCCAGCAGCGCTAACAGGAACACTGAAGCTTTCTTT. Full variable domain (rest looked up from reference TRBV7-2 and TRBJ1-1): GAGVSQSPSNKVTEKGKDVELRCDPISGHTALYWYRQSLGQGLEFLIYFQGNSAPDKSGLPSDRFSAERTGGSVSTLTIQRTQQEDSAVYLCASSANRNTEAFFGQGTRLTVV.

The V and J genes are TRBV11-3 and TRBJ2-3, with 7 nucleotides matching TRBD1. Looked up from germline, CDR1 is SGHNT and CDR2 is YENEEA. The CDR3 sequence is 15 residues long. V lost 4 bases, J lost 1 base, and 5 bases stayed unmatched. In DNA form, the CDR3 reads TGTGCCAGCAGCTCGACAGGGTACGGCACAGATACGCAGTATTTT. Translation gives CASSSTGYGTDTQYF.

The rearrangement links TRBV19 to TRBJ2-6; D gene ambiguous. CDR1 LNHDA and CDR2 SQIVND come from the germline V gene (reference sequence). CDR3 length: 13 amino acids. Trimming stripped 10 bases from V and 0 bases from J, with 7 bases between. CDR3 DNA: TGTGCCACCGCGGCCTCTGGGGCCAACGTCCTGACTTTC. It codes for CATAASGANVLTF.

The rearrangement uses TRBV5-1 and TRBJ1-1, with D possibly TRBD1 on 5 matching bases. V lost 4 bases to trimming and J lost 0 bases, with 16 bases between them. This CDR3 has 16 amino acids. The V gene's germline CDR1 is SGHRS and CDR2 YFSETQ. CDR3 protein: CASSLGTSFMNTEAFF. In DNA, the CDR3 is TGCGCCAGCAGCCTCGGGACTTCTTTCATGAACACTGAAGCTTTCTTT.

This clone was detected once. This sequence joins TRBV29-1 and TRBJ2-4; D not certain. The CDR3 covers 12 residues. CDR1 is SQVTM, CDR2 ANQGSEA, per germline. Trimming took off 7 bases at V and 0 bases at J, with 7 bases between the two ends. The CDR3 is CSDGLAKNIQYF. The CDR3 nucleotides read TGCAGCGATGGGCTAGCCAAAAACATTCAGTACTTC. Complete variable domain (other parts from reference TRBV29-1 and TRBJ2-4): SAVISQKPSRDICQRGTSLTIQCQVDSQVTMMFWYRQQPGQSLTLIATANQGSEATYESGFVIDKFPISRPNLTFSTLTVSNMSPEDSSIYLCSDGLAKNIQYFGAGTRLSVL.

The chain uses TRBV6-5 and TRBJ2-7; TRBD1 is a possible D gene (5 bases). The CDR3 is 14 amino acids. The V and J ends lost 5 bases and 3 bases respectively, with 14 bases between them. Germline V gene lookup returns CDR1 MNHEY and CDR2 SVGAGI. This CDR3 is CASSESPGNYEQYF. CDR3 nucleotide sequence: TGTGCCAGCAGTGAATCACCAGGGAACTACGAGCAGTACTTC.

The CDR3 reads CAWSVGAMRETQYF. DNA for the CDR3: TGTGCCTGGAGTGTGGGTGCGATGCGGGAGACCCAGTACTTC. The genes are TRBV30 and TRBJ2-5, with unresolved D. Germline CDR1 and CDR2: GTSNPN and SVGIG (reference sequence). V dropped 0 bases and J dropped 5 bases, with 13 bases sitting between them. The CDR3 sequence is 14 residues long.

This clone appeared once. This chain uses TRBV5-1 with TRBJ1-1; a possible D gene is TRBD1 (5 bases). V lost 7 bases to trimming and J lost 4 bases, with 20 bases between them. Per the germline V gene, CDR1 is SGHRS and CDR2 is YFSETQ. The CDR3 spans 15 residues. The CDR3 DNA sequence: TGCGCCAGCTCCCCTTGGGGGGAGGCGGGCACTGAAGCTTTCTTT. Translating it yields CASSPWGEAGTEAFF.

The chain uses TRBV30 and TRBJ2-2, with D tentatively TRBD1 (6 bases). The CDR3 contains 14 residues. CDR1 GTSNPN and CDR2 SVGIG come from the germline V gene (reference sequence). V lost 4 bases to trimming and J lost 4 bases, with 13 bases between them. The CDR3 region is CAWIRQVATGELFF. Here the CDR3 DNA reads TGTGCCTGGATTCGACAGGTTGCCACCGGGGAGCTGTTTTTT.

The chain joins TRBV19 to TRBJ2-3; 9 bases align to TRBD2. The CDR3 sequence is 11 residues long. V shed 8 bases, J shed 13 bases, and the junction held 7 bases outside the gene matches. From germline, CDR1 is LNHDA and CDR2 SQIVND (reference sequence). This chain's CDR3 is CASWGLAGKYF. In nucleotides, the CDR3 is TGTGCCAGTTGGGGGCTAGCGGGAAAGTATTTT.